The 27 T cell receptor beta chains below come from one sample, sequenced in a study of CD8 T cells in Susac syndrome. With random hexamers, roughly 0.45 to 1 ug RNA was reverse transcribed. Each CDR3 protein is one row after TCRdb ran MiXCR on the immunoSEQ multiplex PCR reads. The profile shows around 150,000 distinct CDR3 sequences, 90% to 95% of them singletons. The sample was CD4+ T cells from PBMCs. The origin of the receptors is a human donor in good health.

J is TRBJ2-2 and V is TRBV3-1; D unclear. The CDR3 has 14 residues. Trimming pared 2 bases from V and 6 bases from J, leaving 10 bases between. Germline lookup yields CDR1 LGHDT and CDR2 YNNKEL (reference sequence). CDR3 protein: CASSQFSEPGELFF. Here the CDR3 DNA reads TGTGCCAGCAGCCAATTCTCAGAGCCCGGGGAGCTGTTTTTT.

This chain links TRBV4-3 with TRBJ1-6; D uncertain. Trimming left V 1 base short and J 0 bases short, with 19 bases between. Germline V CDR1 and CDR2: LGHNA, YSLEER. The CDR3 has 20 amino acids. This CDR3 reads CASSQVTGTSSGSYNSPLHF. The CDR3 coding sequence is TGCGCCAGCAGCCAAGTTACGGGCACTTCTTCCGGCTCCTATAATTCACCCCTCCACTTT.

This clonotype has a single count. The chain has TRBV2 and TRBJ2-1, with 7 bases identical to TRBD1. V was clipped by 0 bases and J by 7 bases; unmatched bases: 9. There are 16 residues in the CDR3. Per germline, CDR1 SNHLY and CDR2 FYNNEI. CDR3 nucleotides: TGTGCCAGCAGTGAAGCAAAGGGGGCCATGGGGAATGAGCAGTTCTTC. This sequence encodes CASSEAKGAMGNEQFF.

CDR3 residues: CASSQDGARSNEKLFF. The CDR3 nucleotides are TGTGCCAGCAGCCAAGATGGGGCCCGATCTAATGAAAAACTGTTTTTT. The gene calls are TRBV3-1 and TRBJ1-4; D perhaps matches TRBD1 (5 bases). Germline V CDR1 and CDR2: LGHDT, YNNKEL (reference sequence). This CDR3 has 16 amino acids. The germline V and J ends were trimmed by 0 bases and 3 bases, with 11 bases remaining between them.

The chain recombines TRBV5-6 with TRBJ1-4, with D tentatively TRBD1 (5 bases). V lost 0 bases and J lost 8, with 14 bases in between. The CDR3 sequence is 15 residues long. Germline-derived CDR1 and CDR2 are SGHDT and YYEEEE. Written as DNA, the CDR3 is TGTGCCAGCAGCTTGGGGCATGGGACGGAAGAAAAACTGTTTTTT. Amino acids: CASSLGHGTEEKLFF.

The chain links TRBV20-1 to TRBJ2-1, with 7 positions matching TRBD2. This CDR3 comprises 13 residues. Germline assignment: CDR1 DFQATT and CDR2 SNEGSKA (reference sequence). J gave up 5 bases and V 2 bases, and 3 bases lay outside the gene matches. The CDR3 DNA is TGCAGTGCTAGACCGGGGGGAGACAATGAGCAGTTCTTC. This encodes CSARPGGDNEQFF.

This clonotype was detected once. The chain has TRBV7-8 and TRBJ1-5, with D tentatively TRBD1 (5 bases). V gave up 5 bases and J gave up 3 bases, with 14 bases separating them. This CDR3 has 15 residues. From germline, CDR1 is SGHVS and CDR2 FQNEAQ. The CDR3: CASSQQGLSNQPQHF. The DNA for the CDR3 is TGTGCCAGCAGCCAGCAGGGTCTATCCAATCAGCCCCAGCATTTT.

V and J are TRBV4-3 and TRBJ1-1; no clear D gene. The V end was cut by 0 bases, the J end by 1 base, with 9 bases between. CDR3 length: 15 amino acids. CDR1 LGHNA and CDR2 YSLEER come from the germline V gene. Here the CDR3 DNA reads TGCGCCAGCAGCCAAGATGTTCTTCAGAACACTGAAGCTTTCTTT. This sequence encodes CASSQDVLQNTEAFF.

The chain employs TRBV29-1 and TRBJ2-3; D unresolved. CDR1 is SQVTM and CDR2 is ANQGSEA in the germline V gene. The CDR3 has 14 amino acids. V lost 1 base and J 4 bases, leaving 12 bases between the germline ends. The CDR3 is CSVEAPAGADTQYF. The CDR3, as DNA: TGCAGCGTTGAAGCCCCGGCCGGCGCAGATACGCAGTATTTT.

This clonotype showed up just once. The chain couples TRBV7-2 to TRBJ1-6, with D possibly being TRBD1 (5 bases). Between the trimmed V and J ends, which lost 3 bases and 12 bases, there was a span of 9 bases. Germline V lookup: CDR1 SGHTA, CDR2 FQGNSA. This CDR3 has 12 amino acids. In DNA form, the CDR3 reads TGTGCCAGCAGCTTGCAGGGCCTACCCCTCCACTTT. It specifies CASSLQGLPLHF.

V and J are TRBV6-5 and TRBJ1-6; no clear D. This CDR3 has 14 residues. V was clipped by 2 bases and J by 6 bases, with 8 bases between them. Germline assignment: CDR1 MNHEY and CDR2 SVGAGI. The CDR3 sequence: CASSYERSNSPLHF. Here the CDR3 DNA reads TGTGCCAGCAGTTACGAACGTAGTAATTCACCCCTCCACTTT.

The chain employs TRBV3-1 and TRBJ1-6; tentatively, D is TRBD1 (5 bases). V lost 4 bases and J 4 bases, leaving 14 bases between the germline ends. In germline, CDR1 is LGHDT, CDR2 YNNKEL (reference sequence). CDR3 length equals 16 residues. CDR3 DNA: TGTGCCAGCAGCCCCAGCGTAGGGACGTATAATTCACCCCTCCACTTT. Translating it yields CASSPSVGTYNSPLHF.

V gene TRBV29-1 combines with J gene TRBJ1-2; 9 bases are shared with TRBD1. Looked up from germline, CDR1 is SQVTM and CDR2 is ANQGSEA. Germline trimming cut 6 bases from V and 6 bases from J; bases unmatched to any gene: 11. The CDR3 sequence is 14 residues long. CDR3 region: CSVAVDRGRDGYTF. The CDR3 nucleotides are TGCAGCGTGGCCGTGGACAGGGGTAGGGATGGCTACACCTTC.

The V and J genes are TRBV4-3 and TRBJ1-6; 9 nucleotides agree with TRBD1. The CDR3 loop spans 16 amino acids. The germline V gene has CDR1 LGHNA and CDR2 YSLEER. With V trimmed by 2 bases and J by 8 bases, 7 bases remained unmatched. CDR3 DNA sequence: TGCGCCAGCAGCCAACCGGCCGGGACAGGGTATTCACCCCTCCACTTT. Amino acids: CASSQPAGTGYSPLHF.

The J gene is TRBJ1-6, the V gene TRBV13; 8 bases line up with TRBD1. The CDR3 contains 14 residues. Germline lookup yields CDR1 PRHDT and CDR2 FYEKMQ (reference sequence). Trimming removed 6 bases from V and 10 bases from J; junction bases left unmatched: 8. CDR3 nucleotide sequence: TGTGCCAGCAGTTCCGACAGGGGCAACTCACCCCTCCACTTT. Its translation is CASSSDRGNSPLHF.

CDR3 nucleotides: TGTGCCAGCAGTTTAGTGCGGGGTGATACGCAGTATTTT. Translated: CASSLVRGDTQYF. The chain links TRBV12-3 or TRBV12-4 to TRBJ2-3, with D possibly matching TRBD2 (6 bases). V lost 1 base to trimming and J lost 6 bases, with 8 bases between them. This CDR3 has 13 amino acids.

This rearrangement joins TRBV5-1 to TRBJ2-1, with 11 bases lining up with TRBD2. Germline V gene lookup returns CDR1 SGHRS and CDR2 YFSETQ. J gave up 8 bases and V 3 bases, and 10 bases lay outside the gene matches. This CDR3 has 16 residues. As DNA, the CDR3 is TGCGCCAGCAGCTGGGCTAGCGGGGGGACCGAGGATGAGCAGTTCTTC. The encoded protein is CASSWASGGTEDEQFF.

The V call is TRBV12-3 or TRBV12-4, the J call TRBJ1-1; D remains unclear. The CDR3 length is 15 residues. Trimming stripped 1 base from V and 2 bases from J, with 11 bases between. The CDR3 reads CASSLGVTRNTEAFF. The CDR3 nucleotides read TGTGCCAGCAGTTTAGGAGTTACCAGAAACACTGAAGCTTTCTTT.

V and J are TRBV27 and TRBJ1-3, with D maybe TRBD1 (5 bases). Germline CDR1 reads MNHEY; CDR2 reads SMNVEV (reference sequence). The CDR3 is 15 amino acids. Deletions cut 6 bases from V and 0 bases from J, with 12 bases between. The DNA for the CDR3 is TGTGCCAGCAGCTCCGGGACCTCCTCTGGAAACACCATATATTTT. It codes for CASSSGTSSGNTIYF.

The chain links TRBV20-1 to TRBJ2-1; 9 nucleotides align to TRBD1. V lost 5 bases and J lost 10; bases outside the gene matches: 15. CDR3 size: 15 residues. Germline CDR1 DFQATT, CDR2 SNEGSKA (reference sequence). CDR3 sequence (DNA): TGCAGTGCTCGCGATCCCGGGACAGGGTCCGGGGAGCAGTTCTTC. Its protein is CSARDPGTGSGEQFF.

The chain combines TRBV28 with TRBJ2-7, with D maybe TRBD2 (7 bases). Per the germline V gene, CDR1 is MDHEN and CDR2 is SYDVKM. V was trimmed by 3 bases and J by 6 bases, leaving 12 bases between them. The length of the CDR3 is 13 residues. This chain's CDR3 is CASSLGGGIEQYF. The CDR3 DNA reads as TGTGCCAGCAGTTTGGGGGGGGGCATCGAGCAGTACTTC.

This sequence joins TRBV7-8 and TRBJ2-3, with D possibly called TRBD1 or TRBD2 (5 bases each). The CDR3 loop spans 14 amino acids. V lost 5 bases, J lost 2 bases, and 11 bases lay in between. CDR1 SGHVS and CDR2 FQNEAQ come from the germline V gene. The CDR3 DNA reads as TGTGCCAGCAGCCCCGGGACGCTCACAGATACGCAGTATTTT. This encodes CASSPGTLTDTQYF.

This chain uses TRBV20-1 with TRBJ2-7; D perhaps matches TRBD1 (6 bases). Germline assignment: CDR1 DFQATT and CDR2 SNEGSKA (reference sequence). CDR3 length: 15 residues. Trimming stripped 0 bases from V and 4 bases from J, with 16 bases between. CDR3 sequence: CSAREMGQGLYEQYF. The DNA of the CDR3 is TGCAGTGCTAGAGAAATGGGGCAGGGGTTGTACGAGCAGTACTTC.

This chain joins TRBV24-1 and TRBJ2-5, with D possibly TRBD2 on 6 matching bases. The ends were cut back, 0 bases at V and 5 bases at J, with 12 bases in the middle. Looked up from germline, CDR1 is KGHDR and CDR2 is SFDVKD. The CDR3 is 15 amino acids. The CDR3 loop reads CATSDLRDSGETQYF. The CDR3 region has the DNA TGTGCCACCAGTGATTTGAGGGACTCCGGGGAGACCCAGTACTTC.

V usage is TRBV4-3 and J usage is TRBJ2-7; TRBD2 agrees at 11 bases. CDR3 size: 15 residues. With 3 bases clipped from V and 6 bases from J, the junction kept 7 bases outside the gene matches. Germline V gives CDR1 LGHNA, CDR2 YSLEER. CDR3 DNA: TGCGCCAGCAGCCAGAAACTAGCGGGGGATCTCGAGCAGTACTTC. Translating it yields CASSQKLAGDLEQYF.

The rearrangement links TRBV3-1 to TRBJ2-2, with D hard to call. Per the germline V gene, CDR1 is LGHDT and CDR2 is YNNKEL (reference sequence). CDR3 size: 12 residues. V shed 2 bases and J shed 9 bases, with 7 bases lying between them. For the CDR3, the DNA is TGTGCCAGCAGCCAATCAGGACGGGAGCTGTTTTTT. This encodes CASSQSGRELFF.

V and J are TRBV5-1 and TRBJ2-1; D ambiguous. Germline loops: CDR1 SGHRS, CDR2 YFSETQ. The CDR3 is 13 amino acids. Trimming left V 3 bases short and J 9 bases short, with 13 bases between. CDR3 nucleotides: TGCGCCAGCAGCTCTGGGTCCCTAGGTGAGCAGTTCTTC. Its translation is CASSSGSLGEQFF.